This entry is about one TCR beta chain. Its antigen is unknown. This sample stems from a study of graft-versus-host responses after intestinal transplantation. About the research overall: Recipients had transplants, and these were multivisceral, liver-intestinal, or isolated intestinal. Findings and caveats of the study: Peak circulating GvH clone levels tracked with early post-transplant HvG declines.

Here immunoSEQ multiplex PCR was the method, and the copy in TCRdb shows in-frame clones only, minus some. The data show under 15,000 clones, with under 85% seen just once and 3% to 4.5% held by the top ten. To release intraepithelial and lamina propria lymphocytes, the graft tissue was processed. This CDR3 contains 16 residues. With 1 base removed from V and 3 bases from J, the gap between germline ends came to 15 bases. CDR1 and CDR2 (germline): MGHRA, YSYEKL. The chain recombines TRBV4-1 with TRBJ1-2; D possibly corresponds to TRBD1 (6 bases). The sample here was ileum tissue, taken 27 days after intestinal transplant. The receptor was derived from a human patient who received an intestinal transplant, so some T cells may come from the graft donor. CDR3 region: CASSQVTRGGHYGYTF. CDR3 nucleotides: TGCGCCAGCAGCCAAGTAACACGGGGGGGGCACTATGGCTACACCTTC.